The TCR beta chain described here comes from a study of blood T cell repertoires in COVID-19. Background on the study: Collection of acute and convalescent COVID-19 samples took place in the United States, Italy and Spain.

Original analysis: Amplification of reference gene primers provided the estimated nucleated cell counts. Measured with immunoSEQ multiplex PCR; TCRdb has only the in-frame clones, and not every one. The D gene and trimming were derived from the DNA, and the V and J assignments and clone size from that table. The table includes around 40,000 clones, around 83% detected once. The CDR3 consists of 14 residues. Germline-derived CDR1 and CDR2 are LGHNT and FRNRAP. V shed 6 bases and J 9 bases; nucleotides not matched to a gene: 9. This clone appeared once. The sequenced sample consisted of peripheral blood. The TCR was taken from a woman at least 80 years old with active or convalescent COVID-19. J is TRBJ1-1 and V is TRBV12-5; 11 nucleotides line up with TRBD1. CDR3 DNA sequence: TGTGCTAGTGGCTCCGGGACAGGGGGGGCAAAAGCTTTCTTT. This gives the protein CASGSGTGGAKAFF.